This TCR beta chain was recovered during a study of OX40 agonist ivuxolimab in advanced cancers. Study at large: Given to patients was ivuxolimab, an agonistic anti-OX40 (CD134) antibody. Findings and limits, study-wide: Both blood CD4+ and CD8+ T cells showed clonal growth by week 6 at 0.1 to 3.0 mg/kg. The authors also found low normalized T-cell clonal expansion in some nonresponders.

A note on this clone: Its antigen is as yet unknown.

Trimming cost V 8 bases and J 2 bases, with 15 bases left between them. This CDR3 is 14 amino acids long. Germline lookup yields CDR1 MNHNS and CDR2 SASEGT. Profiling relied on immunoSEQ multiplex PCR, and the TCRdb table lists in-frame clones only, not all of them. The sample has about 23,000 clones, roughly 82% seen once; the top ten hold about 15%. This sequence was found in an adult with an advanced solid tumor such as melanoma, head and neck, liver or kidney cancer. The sequenced sample was CD4+ or CD8+ T cells sorted from blood, obtained in a trial of the OX40 agonist ivuxolimab. This chain uses TRBV6-1 with TRBJ1-2, with D hard to call. The CDR3 DNA reads as TGTGCCAGCTCCCCCACGCCCGGGAACTATGGCTACACCTTC. Encoded protein: CASSPTPGNYGYTF.